A selection of T cell receptor beta chains follows, all from one sample in a study of shared clonotypes between healthy human individuals. TCRdb's copy holds only in-frame clones and misses some; the assay was immunoSEQ multiplex PCR. The sample holds about 990,000 clones, approximately 80% seen once. The source material was memory CD4+ T cells from PBMCs. The source is a man between 18 and 29 years old in good health. Some clones in this sample may be carry-over from other donors' samples. CDR3s include the opening cysteine and the closing phenylalanine or tryptophan. A D gene is named only where the DNA matches it firmly. Only part of the rows carry a size: once, few, many, or a class if the clone is expanded.

TRBV27	TRBJ2-1	TRBD2	.	TGTGCCAGCAGTTTGACTAGCGCTTACTACAATGAGCAGTTCTTC	CASSLTSAYYNEQFF
TRBV14	TRBJ2-2	.	.	TGTGCCAGCAGCCAAGGGTACACCTCGAACACCGGGGAGCTGTTTTTT	CASSQGYTSNTGELFF
TRBV29-1	TRBJ2-1	.	few	TGCAGCGTTGGGGTTGGGACTCCAGCCGATGAGCAGTTCTTC	CSVGVGTPADEQFF
TRBV18	TRBJ2-1	.	.	TGTGCCAGCTCACCAATCCCGAGCAATGAGCAGTTCTTC	CASSPIPSNEQFF
TRBV5-5	TRBJ1-2	.	.	TGTGCCAGCAGCTTGGTAGTGCAGGAAAACTATGGCTACACCTTC	CASSLVVQENYGYTF
TRBV5-1	TRBJ1-5	.	.	TGCGCCAGCAGCCTGGGGGATCATGGGGAGCCCCAGCATTTT	CASSLGDHGEPQHF
TRBV30	TRBJ1-2	.	.	TGTGCCTGGAGTCCCCGCGAGACTGGCACCTTC	CAWSPRETGTF
TRBV27	TRBJ2-3	TRBD2	.	TGTGCCAGCAGTTTATTCGCTAGCGGGAGTGGAGATACGCAGTATTTT	CASSLFASGSGDTQYF
TRBV7-9	TRBJ2-7	.	.	TGTGCCAGCAGCGGTACCGGGACAAGGGCCTACGAGCAGTACTTC	CASSGTGTRAYEQYF
TRBV6-6	TRBJ1-1	.	.	TGTGCCAGCAAGCGGGATGGGAACACTGAAGCTTTCTTT	CASKRDGNTEAFF
TRBV7-2	TRBJ1-1	.	.	TGTGCCAGCAGCTTATCCCGGATGAACACTGAAGCTTTCTTT	CASSLSRMNTEAFF
TRBV9	TRBJ2-1	.	.	TGTGCCAGCAGCCATCTAGGGGAGCAGTTCTTC	CASSHLGEQFF
TRBV28	TRBJ1-3	.	few	TGTGCCAGCAGAACTAGCTTACACGGAAACACCATATATTTT	CASRTSLHGNTIYF
TRBV5-1	TRBJ2-1	TRBD1	.	TGCGCCAGCAGCTTGGCCCGGACAGGGGTCAATGAGCAGTTCTTC	CASSLARTGVNEQFF
TRBV29-1	TRBJ2-1	TRBD1	.	TGCAGCGTTGTTGGGACAGGGGGCCTTGATGAGCAGTTCTTC	CSVVGTGGLDEQFF
TRBV6-6	TRBJ2-1	.	.	TGTGCCAGCAGTTACGATTATTTGGGTTTTCTGTTCTTC	CASSYDYLGFLFF
TRBV7-9	TRBJ2-2	.	.	TGTGCCAGCAGCTTTTTACAGGGACACACCGGGGAGCTGTTTTTT	CASSFLQGHTGELFF
TRBV7-9	TRBJ1-2	.	.	TGTGCCAGCAGCTTATATCGGGTCGGGCCATATGGCTACACCTTC	CASSLYRVGPYGYTF
TRBV28	TRBJ1-5	.	many	TGTGCCAGCAGTTATAGCAATCAGCCCCAGCATTTT	CASSYSNQPQHF
TRBV9	TRBJ2-2	.	.	TGTGCCGGCGCCCCAGACGACACCGGGGAGCTGTTTTTT	CAGAPDDTGELFF
TRBV5-1	TRBJ2-7	TRBD1	.	TGCGCCAGCAGCTTTGGGACAGCGGAGGACTACGAGCAGTACTTC	CASSFGTAEDYEQYF
TRBV2	TRBJ1-1	TRBD1	few	TGTGCCAGCAGCACCGGGACAGGGGGAGCTGAAGCTTTCTTT	CASSTGTGGAEAFF
TRBV6-1	TRBJ2-1	TRBD2	few	TGTGCCAGCAAAGAAGCGGGAGTGGTCTACAATGAGCAGTTCTTC	CASKEAGVVYNEQFF
TRBV5-6	TRBJ1-1	.	.	TGTGCCAGCAGCTTTCGGGGTTCCGACACTGAAGCTTTCTTT	CASSFRGSDTEAFF
TRBV7-9	TRBJ2-3	.	many	TGTGCCAGCAGCCCCCGGCCCCGTCTGAGGCCAGATACGCAGTATTTT	CASSPRPRLRPDTQYF
TRBV7-2	TRBJ2-7	.	.	TGTGCCAGCAGCTTGGAGGGACGGACCTACGAGCAGTACTTC	CASSLEGRTYEQYF
TRBV28	TRBJ1-2	.	once	TGTGCCAGCGGACGGTCCTCGCGCTACACCTTC	CASGRSSRYTF
TRBV9	TRBJ2-7	.	few	TGTGCCAGCAGCGAAAAGCCGGTATTCTACGAGCAGTACTTC	CASSEKPVFYEQYF
TRBV25-1	TRBJ1-1	.	few	TGTGCCAGCAGTAGGGAAGATGAAGCTTTCTTT	CASSREDEAFF
TRBV20-1	TRBJ1-2	.	.	TGCAGGGCGGGAGAAGGCTATGGCTACACCTTC	CRAGEGYGYTF
TRBV7-3	TRBJ1-2	.	.	TGTGCCAGCAGCTTACGAGGGGATAAGTATGGCTACACCTTC	CASSLRGDKYGYTF
TRBV7-9	TRBJ2-6	.	.	TGTGCCAGCAGCCGCCCGGGGACGTCTGGGGCCAACGTCCTGACTTTC	CASSRPGTSGANVLTF
TRBV2	TRBJ1-1	.	once	TGTGCCAGCAGTTCCGGCGGCAGGGTCCCTGAAGCTTTCTTT	CASSSGGRVPEAFF
TRBV18	TRBJ2-7	.	.	TGTGCCAGCTCACCTCGAGGGAAGACGGAGTACGAGCAGTACTTC	CASSPRGKTEYEQYF
TRBV6-1	TRBJ2-1	.	.	TGTGCCACCATGGAAAGGGGGAGGAGAGGTCCTGAGCAGTTCTTC	CATMERGRRGPEQFF